This T cell receptor (beta chain) is from a study of T cell responses to AZD1222 COVID-19 vaccine. Comments on this clone: Its specificity is not known.

Second-dose recipients at about 4 or about 12 weeks were treated as one pooled group. Study-wide results and limits: Among those given AZD1222, only six were seropositive at baseline. The span of vaccine-associated CD4 TCRs extended across spike, with dominance at 160-218 and 743-854. Donors were chiefly white British, with a greater number of females, and clonal diversity was perhaps underestimated.

Assay: immunoSEQ multiplex PCR; the TCRdb copy retains only in-frame clones and omits some. The data show fewer than 130,000 clones, about 94% seen once. The CDR3 loop spans 17 amino acids. Trimming removed 4 bases from V and 1 base from J, with 20 bases in between. In germline, CDR1 is MNHNS, CDR2 SASEGT. The sequenced sample was peripheral blood, obtained 28 days after the second AZD1222 dose. The TCR comes from an adult who received the AZD1222 COVID-19 vaccine. The chain couples TRBV6-1 to TRBJ2-7; D could derive from TRBD1 or TRBD2 (5 bases each). The CDR3 DNA reads as TGTGCCAGCAGTGGAGGTGTAGGGGCCGCGGGTTCCTACGAGCAGTACTTC. Translated: CASSGGVGAAGSYEQYF.